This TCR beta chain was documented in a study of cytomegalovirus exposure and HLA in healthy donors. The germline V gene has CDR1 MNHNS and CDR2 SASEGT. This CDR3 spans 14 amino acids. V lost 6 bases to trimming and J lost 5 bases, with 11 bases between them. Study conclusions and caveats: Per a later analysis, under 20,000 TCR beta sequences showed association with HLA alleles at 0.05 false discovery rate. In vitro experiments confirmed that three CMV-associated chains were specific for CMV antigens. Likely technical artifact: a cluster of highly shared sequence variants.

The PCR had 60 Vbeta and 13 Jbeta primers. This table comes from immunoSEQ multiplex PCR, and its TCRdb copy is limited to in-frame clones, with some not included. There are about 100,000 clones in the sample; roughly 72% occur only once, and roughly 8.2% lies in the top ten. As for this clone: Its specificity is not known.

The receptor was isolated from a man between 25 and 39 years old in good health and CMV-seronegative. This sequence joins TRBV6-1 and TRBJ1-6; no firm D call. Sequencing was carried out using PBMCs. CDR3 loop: CASRGRRDNSPLHF. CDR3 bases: TGTGCCAGCAGGGGTAGACGGGATAATTCACCCCTCCACTTT.